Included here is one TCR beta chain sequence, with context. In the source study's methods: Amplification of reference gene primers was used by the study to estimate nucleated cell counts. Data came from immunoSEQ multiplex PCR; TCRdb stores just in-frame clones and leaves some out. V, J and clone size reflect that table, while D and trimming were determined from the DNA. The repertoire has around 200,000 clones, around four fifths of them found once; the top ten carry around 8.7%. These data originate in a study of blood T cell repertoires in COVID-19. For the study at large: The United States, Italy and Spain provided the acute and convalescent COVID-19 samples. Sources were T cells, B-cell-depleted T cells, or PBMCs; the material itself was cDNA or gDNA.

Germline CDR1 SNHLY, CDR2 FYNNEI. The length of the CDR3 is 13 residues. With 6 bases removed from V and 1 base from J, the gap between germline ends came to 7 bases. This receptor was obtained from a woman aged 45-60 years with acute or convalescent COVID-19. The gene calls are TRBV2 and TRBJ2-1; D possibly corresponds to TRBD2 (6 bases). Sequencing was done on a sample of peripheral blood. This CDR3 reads CASSGTSYNEQFF. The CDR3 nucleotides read TGTGCCAGCAGCGGGACTTCCTACAATGAGCAGTTCTTC.